The 27 T cell receptor beta chains reported below all come from one sample, sequenced in a study of regulatory T cells in long-lasting Graves disease. To make TCR beta libraries, researchers used iRepertoire HTBI primers and Arm-PCR of CDR3 regions. In TCRdb, the multiplex PCR reads were re-called with MiXCR into one record per CDR3 protein. The table shows a few hundred thousand distinct CDR3 sequences, with around a fifth occurring only once. The time point denotes: newly diagnosed GD, antithyroid drugs for less than 3 months. Extracted RNA from PBMCs served as the source of the TCR library. The sample was also reused in another study, on T cells in Graves' hyperthyroidism and ophthalmopathy.

Sequencing used peripheral blood mononuclear cells (PBMCs), obtained at new diagnosis, from a patient treated with antithyroid drugs. The receptors stem from a woman aged 25 to 45 with Graves disease.

Worth noting for this clonotype: The junction departs from the called germline gene at one end, perhaps through a read error. The V call is TRBV11-3, the J call TRBJ2-3; D is ambiguous. There are 11 residues in the CDR3. The V gene's germline CDR1 is SGHNT and CDR2 YENEEA. CDR3 region: CTSRTTDTQYF. Written as DNA, the CDR3 is TGTACCAGCAGGACCACAGATACGCAGTATTTC.

This clonotype came up a few times. V gene TRBV2 combines with J gene TRBJ1-5, with 7 nucleotides matching TRBD1. Per germline, CDR1 SNHLY and CDR2 FYNNEI. The V and J ends lost 6 bases and 7 bases, in that order; junction bases with no gene match: 9. This CDR3 is 14 amino acids long. DNA of the CDR3: TGTGCCAGCAGCCAAAGGGGGCGAGAGCAGCCCCAGCATTTT. Translating it yields CASSQRGREQPQHF. Drawing the rest from reference TRBV2 and TRBJ1-5, the complete variable domain is EPEVTQTPSHQVTQMGQEVILRCVPISNHLYFYWYRQILGQKVEFLVSFYNNEISEKSEIFDDQFSVERPDGSNFTLKIRSTKLEDSAMYFCASSQRGREQPQHFGDGTRLSIL.

Many counts were recorded for this clonotype. The CDR3 nucleotides are TGTGCCAGCAGTTACTCGAATGACGGGACTAGCAAGAGAAGGACCCAGTACTTC. Its translation: CASSYSNDGTSKRRTQYF. The genes are TRBV6-2 or TRBV6-3 and TRBJ2-5, with 9 bases matching TRBD2. This CDR3 contains 18 residues. J lost 7 bases, V lost 0 bases, and 15 bases had no gene match. Germline CDR1 and CDR2: MNHEY and SVGEGT.

This clonotype was seen ten or more times. The chain has TRBV28 and TRBJ2-7, with 11 bases lining up with TRBD2. The trim removed 7 bases at V and 4 bases at J, leaving 0 bases unmatched. Germline values: CDR1 MDHEN, CDR2 SYDVKM. The CDR3 contains 12 residues. The CDR3 DNA is TGTGCCAGCACTAGCGGGAGGTACGAGCAGTACTTC. This translates into CASTSGRYEQYF.

Many counts were recorded for this clonotype. The chain joins TRBV11-2 to TRBJ2-3; no firm D call. This CDR3 is 14 amino acids long. V was cut by 4 bases and J by 4 bases, with 12 bases left in between. The germline gives CDR1 SGHAT, CDR2 FQNNGV. This CDR3 is CASSYAIRADTQYF. The DNA of the CDR3 is TGTGCCAGCAGCTACGCGATTCGCGCAGATACGCAGTATTTT.

The table lists this clonotype with many counts. The V and J genes are TRBV6-1 and TRBJ1-5, with D maybe TRBD1 (5 bases). Germline V gene lookup returns CDR1 MNHNS and CDR2 SASEGT. The CDR3 contains 17 residues. V lost 6 bases and J 0 bases, leaving 18 bases between the germline ends. CDR3 amino acids: CASRKLQAPYSNQPQHF. The CDR3 DNA reads TGTGCCAGCAGAAAGTTACAGGCCCCTTATAGCAATCAGCCCCAGCATTTT.

V is TRBV20-1 and J is TRBJ2-1; D not resolved. CDR3 length: 13 amino acids. The V and J ends lost 8 bases and 3 bases respectively, with 14 bases between them. Per germline, CDR1 DFQATT and CDR2 SNEGSKA (reference sequence). CDR3: CSTTRKGYNEQFF. DNA for the CDR3: TGCAGTACTACCCGGAAGGGCTACAATGAGCAGTTCTTC.

This sequence joins TRBV30 and TRBJ1-6; 8 bases agree with TRBD1. Trimming took 0 bases from V and 9 from J; bases not matched to a gene: 4. Germline lookup yields CDR1 GTSNPN and CDR2 SVGIG (reference sequence). The length of the CDR3 is 14 residues. The CDR3 DNA sequence: TGTGCCTGGAGTGTACTTGACAGGGGTTCACCCCTCCACTTT. Amino acid sequence: CAWSVLDRGSPLHF.

This chain joins TRBV5-1 and TRBJ2-1; 10 nucleotides line up with TRBD2. The length of the CDR3 is 16 residues. Trimming took 2 bases from V and 7 from J; bases not matched to a gene: 9. Germline CDR1 SGHRS, CDR2 YFSETQ. The CDR3 DNA reads TGCGCCAGCAGCTTTTTAGCGGGAGGAATTGGGAATGAGCAGTTCTTC. It codes for CASSFLAGGIGNEQFF.

This clonotype was observed at least ten times. The J gene is TRBJ2-7, the V gene TRBV11-2, with 8 bases fitting TRBD1. The trim removed 6 bases at V and 3 bases at J, leaving 4 bases unmatched. This CDR3 region has 13 residues. Germline CDR1 reads SGHAT; CDR2 reads FQNNGV. CDR3 residues: CASSYTGGYEQYF. The DNA for the CDR3 is TGTGCCAGCAGTTATACAGGGGGCTACGAGCAGTACTTC.

In the case of this clonotype: This likely came from a read error, as a far larger clone is one base away. This chain uses TRBV7-2 with TRBJ1-1; perhaps TRBD1 as D (5 bases). The CDR3 has 13 amino acids. Germline CDR1 SGHTA, CDR2 FQGNSA. The CDR3 sequence: CVSKGPMNTEAFF. The CDR3 DNA follows: TGTGTCAGCAAGGGGCCCATGAACACTGAAGCTTTCTTT.

This clonotype was counted many times. The chain is built from TRBV28 and TRBJ1-6, with TRBD1 matching 7 bases. The CDR3 is 15 residues long. The V gene end was trimmed by 6 bases and the J gene end by 8 bases; junction bases not matched to a gene: 10. The germline CDR1 and CDR2 sequences are MDHEN and SYDVKM. The CDR3 DNA reads as TGTGCCAGCAGGCCCTTTACAGGGGAGGATTCACCCCTCCACTTT. It specifies CASRPFTGEDSPLHF.

The chain is built from TRBV29-1 and TRBJ2-7, with 10 bases aligning to TRBD1. This CDR3 has 13 residues. Germline V gene sequence: CDR1 SQVTM, CDR2 ANQGSEA. J gave up 5 bases and V 4 bases, and 5 bases lay outside the gene matches. The CDR3 protein is CSVARDRGDEQYF. The CDR3 DNA reads TGCAGCGTTGCTAGGGACAGGGGCGACGAGCAGTACTTC.

This clonotype has a count of ten or more. This rearrangement joins TRBV6-5 to TRBJ1-1; no reliable D call. Germline values: CDR1 MNHEY, CDR2 SVGAGI. V was cut by 4 bases and J by 10 bases, with 16 bases left in between. CDR3 length: 13 amino acids. Written as DNA, the CDR3 is TGTGCCAGCAGTTCCGGGATCGGAGGCGTAGCTTTCTTT. It codes for CASSSGIGGVAFF.

This clonotype was detected ten times or more. The rearrangement links TRBV6-1 to TRBJ2-3; tentative D call: TRBD2 (6 bases). Trimming took off 8 bases at V and 0 bases at J, with 12 bases between the two ends. Germline V lookup: CDR1 MNHNS, CDR2 SASEGT. This CDR3 spans 14 amino acids. CDR3 DNA sequence: TGTGCCAGCGTGGCGGGATCGAGCACAGATACGCAGTATTTT. As protein: CASVAGSSTDTQYF.

This clonotype has a count of ten or more. This chain uses TRBV2 with TRBJ1-5; TRBD1 agrees at 9 bases. This CDR3 comprises 17 residues. Germline CDR1 reads SNHLY; CDR2 reads FYNNEI. Trimming took 5 bases from V and 5 from J; bases not matched to a gene: 13. The CDR3 region is CASSRRRTGEGDQPQHF. In DNA form, the CDR3 reads TGTGCCAGCAGTAGGAGGAGGACAGGGGAGGGTGATCAGCCCCAGCATTTT.

At least ten counts were recorded for this clonotype. J is TRBJ2-7 and V is TRBV30; tentative D call: TRBD1 (6 bases). This CDR3 has 12 amino acids. CDR1 and CDR2 from the germline V gene are GTSNPN and SVGIG (reference sequence). The V end lost 4 bases, the J end lost 4 bases, and 11 bases lay between the germline ends. Here the CDR3 reads CAWNRDNYEQYF. The CDR3 bases are TGTGCCTGGAACAGGGATAATTACGAGCAGTACTTC.

This clonotype was observed many times. The chain couples TRBV20-1 to TRBJ2-3; TRBD1 aligns across 7 bases. Losses at the gene ends were 3 bases for V and 4 bases for J; bases not matched to a gene: 16. The CDR3 length is 17 residues. Germline assignment: CDR1 DFQATT and CDR2 SNEGSKA (reference sequence). The DNA of the CDR3 is TGCAGTGCTAGTGATACAGGGGCCCCGTCCGCGGCAGATACGCAGTATTTT. It is translated as CSASDTGAPSAADTQYF.

This rearrangement joins TRBV11-2 to TRBJ1-2, with D possibly being TRBD1 (6 bases). The germline V gene encodes CDR1 SGHAT and CDR2 FQNNGV. The CDR3 consists of 16 residues. V shed 1 base and J shed 4 bases, with 16 bases lying between them. In DNA, the CDR3 is TGTGCCAGCAGCTTAGTAGGGGACATATCGACCTATGGCTACACCTTC. This codes for CASSLVGDISTYGYTF.

This clonotype was seen many times. The rearrangement uses TRBV7-2 and TRBJ1-1, with 8 nucleotides matching TRBD1. V was pared by 3 bases and J by 7 bases, with 10 bases of the junction left unmatched. Germline-derived CDR1 and CDR2 are SGHTA and FQGNSA. The CDR3 loop spans 15 amino acids. The CDR3, as DNA: TGTGCCAGCAGCTTTGGCAGGGGGCAGGGCAGTGAAGCTTTCTTT. Amino acid sequence: CASSFGRGQGSEAFF.

This clonotype was counted only a few times. This chain connects TRBV7-3 to TRBJ1-6; D perhaps matches TRBD1 (6 bases). This CDR3 has 14 residues. The ends were cut back, 5 bases at V and 5 bases at J, with 10 bases in the middle. CDR1 is SGHTA and CDR2 is FQGTGA in the germline V gene. CDR3 protein: CASSHAGDNSPLHF. CDR3 bases: TGTGCCAGCAGCCACGCAGGGGATAATTCACCCCTCCACTTT.

In this sample, this clonotype turned up many times. V usage is TRBV2 and J usage is TRBJ2-2, with D possibly being TRBD2 (5 bases). From germline, CDR1 is SNHLY and CDR2 FYNNEI. The CDR3 has 16 residues. V was shortened by 4 bases and J by 2 bases, with 14 bases between the two germline ends. The CDR3 bases are TGTGCCAGCAGTGTAGGGAGTATTCCAAACACCGGGGAGCTGTTTTTT. Translated: CASSVGSIPNTGELFF.

This clonotype was counted many times. The V gene is TRBV19, the J gene TRBJ2-7; 11 nucleotides agree with TRBD2. The V and J ends lost 10 bases and 6 bases, in that order; junction bases with no gene match: 8. There are 13 residues in the CDR3. CDR1 and CDR2 (germline): LNHDA, SQIVND (reference sequence). The DNA of the CDR3 is TGTGCCACTAAAACTAGCGGGAGCGCCGAGCAGTACTTC. Its protein product is CATKTSGSAEQYF.

This clonotype was seen ten or more times. V gene TRBV28 combines with J gene TRBJ1-3; no clear D gene. Germline V CDR1 and CDR2: MDHEN, SYDVKM. Trimming removed 2 bases at V and 6 bases at J, with 8 bases between. CDR3 length: 13 amino acids. The CDR3 nucleotides are TGTGCCAGCAGTTTAGGGCAAATAAACACCATATATTTT. It yields the protein CASSLGQINTIYF.

In this sample, this clonotype turned up many times. The gene calls are TRBV12-3 or TRBV12-4 and TRBJ2-7; 7 bases agree with TRBD1. CDR3 length: 12 residues. V trimming: 4 bases; J trimming: 3 bases; junction bases outside the gene matches: 0. CDR3 loop: CASSSGGYEQYF. The CDR3 bases are TGTGCCAGCAGTTCAGGGGGCTACGAGCAGTACTTC.

With regard to this clonotype: The final CDR3 position lacks the conserved phenylalanine or tryptophan, pointing to a likely read error. The DNA is left out, because the CDR3 cannot be placed on it with certainty; the CDR3 is given as TCRdb lists it. The V call is TRBV27, the J call TRBJ2-5; the table's D call of TRBD1 was not tested on the DNA. Germline CDR1 and CDR2: MNHEY and SMNVEV (reference sequence). The CDR3 length is 8 residues, termini included. The CDR3 region is CASSFQGT.

This clonotype was detected ten times or more. The chain has TRBV18 and TRBJ2-6; the match to TRBD2 covers 13 bases. The J segment lost 0 bases and the V segment lost 5 bases, leaving 4 bases of the junction unmatched. Germline CDR1 KGHSH, CDR2 LQKENI. CDR3 length: 18 amino acids. Written as DNA, the CDR3 is TGTGCCAGCTCAGCGGGACTAGCGGGAAACTCTGGGGCCAACGTCCTGACTTTC. Encoded protein: CASSAGLAGNSGANVLTF.